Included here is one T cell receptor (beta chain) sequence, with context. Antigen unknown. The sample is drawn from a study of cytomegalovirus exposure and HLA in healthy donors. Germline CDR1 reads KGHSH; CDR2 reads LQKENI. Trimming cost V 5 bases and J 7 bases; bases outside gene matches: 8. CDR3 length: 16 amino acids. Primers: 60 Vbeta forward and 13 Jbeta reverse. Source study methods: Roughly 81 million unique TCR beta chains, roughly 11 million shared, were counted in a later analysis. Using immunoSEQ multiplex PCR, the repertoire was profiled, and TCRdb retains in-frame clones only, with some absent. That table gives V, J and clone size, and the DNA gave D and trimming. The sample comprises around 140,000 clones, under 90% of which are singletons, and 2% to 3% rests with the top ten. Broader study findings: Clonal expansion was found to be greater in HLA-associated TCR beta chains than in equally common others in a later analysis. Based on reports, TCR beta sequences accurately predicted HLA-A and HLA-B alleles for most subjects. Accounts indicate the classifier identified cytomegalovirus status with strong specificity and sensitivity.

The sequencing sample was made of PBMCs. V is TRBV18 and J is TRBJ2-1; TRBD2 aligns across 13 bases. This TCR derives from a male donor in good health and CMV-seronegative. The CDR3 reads CASSSRTSGRGNEQFF. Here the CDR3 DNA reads TGTGCCAGCTCATCACGGACTAGCGGGAGAGGAAATGAGCAGTTCTTC.